The entry below gives a single TCR beta chain sequence along with its context. Its specificity is unknown. The PCR contained 60 Vbeta and 13 Jbeta primers. Assay used: immunoSEQ multiplex PCR; TCRdb lists only in-frame clones, some missing. The table lists around 140,000 clones, more than 75% of them singletons, with 1.5% to 2% in the top ten. This specimen comes from a study of cytomegalovirus exposure and HLA in healthy donors. Findings and limits, study-wide: Later on, a genetic analysis was performed. It linked a missense variant in DCLRE1C with V- and J-gene trimming of TCR beta.

Trimming stripped 5 bases from V and 0 bases from J, with 12 bases between. This CDR3 has 15 residues. Germline V CDR1 and CDR2: SEHNR, FQNEAQ (reference sequence). V gene TRBV7-9 combines with J gene TRBJ2-3; D may be TRBD1 (6 bases). Sequenced material: PBMCs. This TCR derives from a man aged 35 to 55 in good health and CMV-seronegative. CDR3 protein: CASSLGQVSTDTQYF. The CDR3 nucleotides are TGTGCCAGCAGCCTGGGACAAGTTAGCACAGATACGCAGTATTTT.